In its sample, the clone carrying this TCR beta chain was seen a few times. Its antigen remains unknown. Produced via immunoSEQ multiplex PCR; TCRdb's table is partial and in-frame only. The sample has some 340,000 clones; roughly 80% are singletons. Documented treatment: 15 to 20 received Ad26.COV2.S at low or high dose, single or two shots; roughly five received placebo; per-sample allocation not given. The investigators took samples on day 63 after the first vaccine or placebo injection. Adults aged 18-55 years in Boston included the donor. Spike of the Wuhan-strain SARS-CoV-2 was expressed by an Ad26 vector, which formed the vaccine. This sample was included in a study of Ad26.COV2.S vaccination and SARS-CoV-2 variants. Overall study context: Donor allocation was to the COV1001 Ad26.COV2.S trial arm.

The junction had 4 bases not matched to a gene; V was cut back by 7 bases and J by 5 bases. This CDR3 has 12 residues. CDR1 SNHLY and CDR2 FYNNEI come from the germline V gene. Study-wide points: Vaccine recipients showed a spike-specific TCR breadth that was higher than in placebo recipients.

The sample here was peripheral blood, taken in a trial of Ad26.COV2.S vaccine versus placebo. J is TRBJ2-5 and V is TRBV2; 7 positions agree with TRBD1. This TCR derives from a person between 18 and 65 years old who received the Ad26.COV2.S COVID-19 vaccine or a placebo. DNA for the CDR3: TGTGCCAGCAAAGACAGGGCCGAGACCCAGTACTTC. It codes for CASKDRAETQYF.